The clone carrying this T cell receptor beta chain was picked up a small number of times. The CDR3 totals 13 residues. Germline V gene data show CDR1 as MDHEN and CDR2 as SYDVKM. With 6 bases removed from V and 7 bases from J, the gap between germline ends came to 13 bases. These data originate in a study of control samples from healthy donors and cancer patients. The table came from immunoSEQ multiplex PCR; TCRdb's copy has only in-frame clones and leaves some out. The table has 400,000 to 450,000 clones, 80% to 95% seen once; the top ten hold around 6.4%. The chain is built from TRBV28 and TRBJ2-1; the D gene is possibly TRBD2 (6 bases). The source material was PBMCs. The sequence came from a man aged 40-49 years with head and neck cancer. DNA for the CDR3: TGTGCCAGCAGAGCCGGGACTTGGAATGAGCAGTTCTTC. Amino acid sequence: CASRAGTWNEQFF.